This TCR beta chain is drawn from a study of cytomegalovirus exposure and HLA in healthy donors. Note on this clone: No antigen is known for it.

General study findings and limits: Another analysis was done later, and it associated approximately 18,000 TCR beta sequences with HLA alleles at 0.05 false discovery rate. A later analysis showed TCR association rates differing by HLA locus, peaking at DRB1 and lowest at HLA-C.

The PCR ran on 60 Vbeta and 13 Jbeta primers. Sequencing was performed with immunoSEQ multiplex PCR; in TCRdb, only in-frame clones are kept and a portion is missing. Here the sample spans around 160,000 clones, 65% to 90% being singletons. Donors were nominally healthy when sampled, though unrecorded immune exposures were likely. The germline gives CDR1 SGHTA, CDR2 FQGNSA. The V gene lost 5 bases and the J gene lost 3 bases, with 18 bases spanning the gap. The CDR3 sequence is 16 residues long. The sequenced sample consisted of PBMCs. The receptor comes from a human donor in good health. J is TRBJ2-3 and V is TRBV7-2; D uncertain. CDR3 amino acids: CASSRRSLGETDTQYF. CDR3 nucleotide sequence: TGTGCCAGCAGCAGACGAAGTTTGGGCGAAACAGATACGCAGTATTTT.